This T cell receptor (beta chain) was sequenced during a study of shared clonotypes between healthy human individuals. Looking at the study overall: For every donor, three CD4 naive, three CD4 memory, two CD8 naive and one CD8 memory plates were used. Study outcomes and limitations: A few donors showed sharing of approximately 5% of naive CD4 clonotypes. Incompleteness in sorted-subset sequencing, despite large depth, was shown by rarefaction.

The CDR3 is 14 residues long. Trimming removed 2 bases at V and 5 bases at J, with 12 bases between. In germline, CDR1 is KGHSH, CDR2 LQKENI. This clone was counted between two and nine times. Its antigen is still unknown. Here immunoSEQ multiplex PCR was the method, and the copy in TCRdb shows in-frame clones only, minus some. The top ten clones hold around 1% of a sample with roughly 2,000,000 clones, about 95% of them seen once. Naive CD8 cells comprised CD45RO-negative, CCR7-positively selected cells, excluding terminally differentiated effector memory CD45RA+ cells. The source is a young man in good health. This sequence joins TRBV18 and TRBJ1-2, with TRBD1 as a possible D gene (5 bases). The sequenced sample was naive CD8+ T cells sorted from blood. DNA of the CDR3: TGTGCCAGCTCACCAGAGACAGACCGATATGGCTACACCTTC. It codes for CASSPETDRYGYTF.